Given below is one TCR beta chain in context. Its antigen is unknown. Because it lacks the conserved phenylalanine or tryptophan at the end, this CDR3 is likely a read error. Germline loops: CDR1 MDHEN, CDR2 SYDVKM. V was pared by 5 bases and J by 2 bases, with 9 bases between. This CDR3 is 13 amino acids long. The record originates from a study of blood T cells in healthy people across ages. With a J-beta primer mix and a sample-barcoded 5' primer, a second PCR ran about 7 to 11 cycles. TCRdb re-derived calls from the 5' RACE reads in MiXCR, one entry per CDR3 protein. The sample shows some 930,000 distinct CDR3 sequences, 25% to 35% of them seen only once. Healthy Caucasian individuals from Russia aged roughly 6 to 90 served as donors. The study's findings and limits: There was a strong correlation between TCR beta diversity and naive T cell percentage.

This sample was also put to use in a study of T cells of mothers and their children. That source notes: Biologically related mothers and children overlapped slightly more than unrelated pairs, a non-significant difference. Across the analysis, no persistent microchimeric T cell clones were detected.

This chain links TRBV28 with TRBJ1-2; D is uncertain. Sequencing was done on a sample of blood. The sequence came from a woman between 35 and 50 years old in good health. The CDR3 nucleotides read TGTGCCAGCAGTCCACCGGGAAACTATGGCTACACCTGC. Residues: CASSPPGNYGYTC.